A single sample gave rise to the 8 T cell receptor beta chains below, sequenced in a study of T cell responses to AZD1222 COVID-19 vaccine. Libraries were prepared by immunoSEQ multiplex PCR; TCRdb keeps only in-frame clonotypes and omits some of them. Among about 130,000 clones listed, 92% were seen once. The material sequenced was peripheral blood, taken on day 0 of AZD1222 vaccination. The receptor set was obtained from an adult in good health.

This clone was observed a single time. The rearrangement joins TRBV7-9 to TRBJ1-1; D possibly corresponds to TRBD1 (5 bases). The V end was cut by 6 bases, the J end by 2 bases, with 10 bases between. The CDR3 sequence is 13 residues long. Germline values: CDR1 SEHNR, CDR2 FQNEAQ (reference sequence). The CDR3: CASRVTDNTEAFF. CDR3 nucleotides: TGTGCCAGCAGGGTGACAGACAACACTGAAGCTTTCTTT.

V gene TRBV19 combines with J gene TRBJ1-1; D unresolved. Trimming took off 0 bases at V and 5 bases at J, with 7 bases between the two ends. Germline CDR1 LNHDA, CDR2 SQIVND (reference sequence). The CDR3 contains 13 residues. CDR3: CASSIEGRTEAFF. The CDR3 DNA is TGTGCCAGTAGTATAGAAGGGAGGACTGAAGCTTTCTTT. Full variable domain (rest looked up from reference TRBV19 and TRBJ1-1): DGGITQSPKYLFRKEGQNVTLSCEQNLNHDAMYWYRQDPGQGLRLIYYSQIVNDFQKGDIAEGYSVSREKKESFPLTVTSAQKNPTAFYLCASSIEGRTEAFFGQGTRLTVV.

The gene calls are TRBV5-8 and TRBJ2-7; 7 nucleotides align to TRBD1. V trimming: 0 bases; J trimming: 4 bases; junction bases outside the gene matches: 4. Germline CDR1 and CDR2: SGHTS and YDEGEE. The CDR3 sequence is 14 residues long. CDR3 loop: CASSLVGTDYEQYF. In DNA form, the CDR3 reads TGTGCCAGCAGCTTGGTAGGGACAGATTACGAGCAGTACTTC.

The rearrangement uses TRBV19 and TRBJ2-2; D unclear. The germline gives CDR1 LNHDA, CDR2 SQIVND (reference sequence). The CDR3 length is 14 residues. Trimming pared 5 bases from V and 1 base from J, leaving 8 bases between. CDR3 protein: CASSFGKNTGELFF. CDR3 DNA: TGTGCCAGTAGTTTCGGAAAGAACACCGGGGAGCTGTTTTTT.

J is TRBJ1-2 and V is TRBV24-1; perhaps TRBD1 as D (5 bases). CDR3 length: 14 residues. V lost 3 bases and J lost 9, with 16 bases in between. The germline gives CDR1 KGHDR, CDR2 SFDVKD. The CDR3 is CATSDEARVTSYTF. For the CDR3, the DNA is TGTGCCACCAGTGATGAAGCCAGGGTTACTAGCTACACCTTC.

CDR3 DNA sequence: TGCGCCAGCAGGTCTCTCAGGACAGACTCCTACGAGCAGTACTTC. Protein sequence: CASRSLRTDSYEQYF. The chain is built from TRBV5-1 and TRBJ2-7; a possible D gene is TRBD1 (6 bases). The CDR3 contains 15 residues. CDR1 SGHRS and CDR2 YFSETQ come from the germline V gene. The V end lost 5 bases, the J end lost 0 bases, and 15 bases lay between the germline ends.

The CDR3 DNA reads as TGTGCCTGGGCGGGGGGCTTGGATGGACAGCCCCAGCATTTT. Translating gives CAWAGGLDGQPQHF. The V and J genes are TRBV30 and TRBJ1-5; D may be TRBD1 (6 bases). V dropped 5 bases and J dropped 7 bases, with 18 bases sitting between them. CDR3 length: 14 residues. Germline assignment: CDR1 GTSNPN and CDR2 SVGIG (reference sequence).

The rearrangement links TRBV28 to TRBJ1-2; D might be TRBD1 (5 bases). This CDR3 contains 14 residues. Germline V gene sequence: CDR1 MDHEN, CDR2 SYDVKM. V lost 8 bases, J lost 2 bases, and 15 bases lay in between. CDR3 residues: CASRSQGLNYGYTF. CDR3 coding DNA: TGTGCCAGCCGCTCGCAGGGCCTAAACTATGGCTACACCTTC.